The 2 T cell receptor beta chains below were found in one sample sequenced in a study of shared clonotypes between healthy human individuals. Generated by immunoSEQ multiplex PCR, the TCRdb table keeps only in-frame clones and is missing some. The data hold hundreds of thousands of clones, with 90% to 96% observed a single time. Sequences were obtained from naive CD4+ T cells sorted from blood. Sample subset: CD45RA+ positively selected. All receptors derive from a woman in her thirties in good health.

Of note for this clone: A junction end diverges from the germline sequence, so it may reflect a read error. The same CDR3 also results from other DNA sequences found in this sample. V gene TRBV27 combines with J gene TRBJ2-7; 9 bases match TRBD2. The CDR3 covers 14 residues. From germline, CDR1 is MNHEY and CDR2 SMNVEV (reference sequence). The CDR3 region is CASRIAGEDYEQYF. The CDR3 region has the DNA TGTGCCAGCAGAATAGCGGGAGAAGACTACGAACAGTACTTC.

Comment on this clone: Since the CDR3 does not end with the conserved phenylalanine or tryptophan, this likely comes from a read error. Because the CDR3's place on the DNA is in doubt, the DNA is left out and the CDR3 is given as listed by TCRdb. The chain links TRBV6-4 to TRBJ1-4; TRBD1 was called by the table and not checked on the DNA. CDR1 and CDR2 (germline): MRHNA, SNTAGT. The length of the CDR3 is 12 amino acids, counting both ends. The CDR3 loop reads CATYPSSQDGLL.